Presented here are 21 T cell receptor beta chains from one specimen sequenced in a study of T cell clones after liver transplantation. The assay was immunoSEQ multiplex PCR, and TCRdb's table has in-frame clones only and misses some. The repertoire holds tens of thousands of clones, with under 95% as singletons. The sample here was CD4+ T cells from blood, taken before liver transplant. These receptors all come from a human donor who received a liver transplant.

The rearrangement links TRBV9 to TRBJ1-3, with D possibly being TRBD1 (6 bases). The germline gives CDR1 SGDLS, CDR2 YYNGEE. CDR3 length: 16 amino acids. V was trimmed by 2 bases and J by 4 bases, leaving 16 bases between them. CDR3 sequence: CASSVGATSRGNTIYF. In DNA form, the CDR3 reads TGTGCCAGCAGCGTGGGGGCTACATCTAGGGGAAACACCATATATTTT.

This clone showed up just once. The chain uses TRBV28 and TRBJ1-2, with unresolved D. Germline CDR1 reads MDHEN; CDR2 reads SYDVKM. This CDR3 has 12 residues. V shed 2 bases and J shed 8 bases, with 9 bases lying between them. CDR3 in amino acids: CASSLGGWGYTF. CDR3 DNA: TGTGCCAGCAGTTTAGGAGGATGGGGCTACACCTTC.

This chain joins TRBV6-1 and TRBJ2-3; tentatively, D is TRBD2 (6 bases). Germline V lookup: CDR1 MNHNS, CDR2 SASEGT. V was clipped by 6 bases and J by 0 bases, with 13 bases between them. This CDR3 has 15 residues. The CDR3 sequence: CASSSSAGSTDTQYF. CDR3 nucleotide sequence: TGTGCCAGCAGCAGCTCGGCGGGGAGCACAGATACGCAGTATTTT.

The CDR3 sequence is CASSWTGTLAEQYF. The CDR3 DNA reads as TGTGCCAGTAGCTGGACAGGGACCTTAGCCGAGCAGTACTTC. V and J are TRBV19 and TRBJ2-7, with 8 bases that match TRBD1. Germline V lookup: CDR1 LNHDA, CDR2 SQIVND (reference sequence). CDR3 size: 14 residues. With 6 bases clipped from V and 6 bases from J, the junction kept 10 bases outside the gene matches. The full variable domain, its missing parts supplied by reference TRBV19 and TRBJ2-7, is DGGITQSPKYLFRKEGQNVTLSCEQNLNHDAMYWYRQDPGQGLRLIYYSQIVNDFQKGDIAEGYSVSREKKESFPLTVTSAQKNPTAFYLCASSWTGTLAEQYFGPGTRLTVT.

This chain links TRBV4-3 with TRBJ2-6; either TRBD1 or TRBD2 may fit D (5 bases each). The ends were cut back, 0 bases at V and 2 bases at J, with 14 bases in the middle. The CDR3 loop spans 18 amino acids. Germline lookup yields CDR1 LGHNA and CDR2 YSLEER. The CDR3 spells CASSQDRDGSPGANVLTF. DNA for the CDR3: TGCGCCAGCAGCCAAGACCGGGACGGATCCCCTGGGGCCAACGTCCTGACTTTC.

The V gene is TRBV19, the J gene TRBJ1-2, with a tentative D call TRBD1 (5 bases). Between the trimmed V and J ends, which lost 4 bases and 4 bases, there was a span of 13 bases. Germline-derived CDR1 and CDR2 are LNHDA and SQIVND (reference sequence). The CDR3 loop spans 14 amino acids. This CDR3 reads CASSTGRDSYGYTF. The CDR3 DNA reads as TGTGCCAGTAGTACAGGGCGCGACTCCTATGGCTACACCTTC. Together with reference TRBV19 and TRBJ1-2, the CDR3 gives the full variable domain: DGGITQSPKYLFRKEGQNVTLSCEQNLNHDAMYWYRQDPGQGLRLIYYSQIVNDFQKGDIAEGYSVSREKKESFPLTVTSAQKNPTAFYLCASSTGRDSYGYTFGSGTRLTVV.

The gene calls are TRBV5-1 and TRBJ2-3; 13 positions agree with TRBD2. V dropped 3 bases and J dropped 2; count of bases not matched to a gene: 3. Per the germline V gene, CDR1 is SGHRS and CDR2 is YFSETQ. The CDR3 runs 16 residues. The CDR3 DNA reads TGCGCCAGCAGCTGGGGACTAGCGGGATCCACAGATACGCAGTATTTT. Translated: CASSWGLAGSTDTQYF.

The chain employs TRBV5-1 and TRBJ2-1, with 10 bases lining up with TRBD2. Germline CDR1 is SGHRS and CDR2 is YFSETQ. This CDR3 is 15 amino acids long. V shed 0 bases and J 3 bases; nucleotides not matched to a gene: 0. The CDR3 loop is CASSLVAGGYNEQFF. The CDR3 DNA reads as TGCGCCAGCAGCTTGGTAGCGGGGGGCTACAATGAGCAGTTCTTC.

Comments on this clone: This same CDR3 is encoded by further DNA sequences in the sample. The chain combines TRBV19 with TRBJ2-3; D gene unclear. Trimming stripped 3 bases from V and 6 bases from J, with 10 bases between. The CDR3 covers 13 residues. Germline V gives CDR1 LNHDA, CDR2 SQIVND (reference sequence). This CDR3 is CASSIGWGDTQYF. DNA of the CDR3: TGTGCCAGTAGTATTGGTTGGGGTGATACGCAGTATTTT. Combining the CDR3 with reference TRBV19 and TRBJ2-3 gives the whole variable domain DGGITQSPKYLFRKEGQNVTLSCEQNLNHDAMYWYRQDPGQGLRLIYYSQIVNDFQKGDIAEGYSVSREKKESFPLTVTSAQKNPTAFYLCASSIGWGDTQYFGPGTRLTVL.

The chain carries TRBV19 and TRBJ1-2, with 11 bases lining up with TRBD1. Germline V CDR1 and CDR2: LNHDA, SQIVND (reference sequence). The trim removed 7 bases at V and 6 bases at J, leaving 7 bases unmatched. The CDR3 is made up of 14 amino acids. CDR3 amino acids: CASNQDRGPDGYTF. The CDR3 coding sequence is TGTGCCAGTAATCAGGACAGGGGGCCTGATGGCTACACCTTC.

CDR3 DNA: TGCGCCAGCAGCTCCGGGACAGCGAACACCGGGGAGCTGTTTTTT. Translation: CASSSGTANTGELFF. The chain employs TRBV5-1 and TRBJ2-2; 7 bases agree with TRBD1. With V trimmed by 3 bases and J by 0 bases, 2 bases remained unmatched. Germline CDR1 SGHRS, CDR2 YFSETQ. The CDR3 extends over 15 amino acids.

The gene calls are TRBV6-5 and TRBJ1-1; D unresolved. V lost 4 bases to trimming and J lost 8 bases, with 14 bases between them. Germline values: CDR1 MNHEY, CDR2 SVGAGI. The CDR3 loop spans 13 amino acids. The chain's CDR3 is CASSCPGCKEAFF. The CDR3 DNA reads as TGTGCCAGCAGTTGCCCCGGCTGTAAAGAAGCTTTCTTT.

This chain links TRBV5-1 with TRBJ2-2, with D unresolved. The CDR3 loop spans 14 amino acids. With 2 bases removed from V and 1 base from J, the gap between germline ends came to 6 bases. The germline CDR1 and CDR2 sequences are SGHRS and YFSETQ. CDR3 region: CASSFTVNTGELFF. In DNA, the CDR3 is TGCGCCAGCAGCTTTACGGTGAACACCGGGGAGCTGTTTTTT.

The J gene is TRBJ2-3, the V gene TRBV29-1; maybe TRBD1 (5 bases). The CDR3 extends over 13 amino acids. Germline CDR1 and CDR2: SQVTM and ANQGSEA. The ends were cut back, 2 bases at V and 4 bases at J, with 10 bases in the middle. Here the CDR3 reads CSVESQGADTQYF. The CDR3 nucleotides read TGCAGCGTTGAAAGTCAGGGCGCAGATACGCAGTATTTT.

The rearrangement uses TRBV5-4 and TRBJ1-6; TRBD1 aligns across 9 bases. The CDR3 covers 14 residues. V gave up 4 bases and J gave up 10 bases; unmatched junction bases: 6. Germline values: CDR1 SGHNT, CDR2 YYREEE (reference sequence). CDR3 in amino acids: CASSPGQGESPLHF. CDR3 sequence (DNA): TGTGCCAGCAGCCCGGGACAGGGAGAATCACCCCTCCACTTT.

This chain connects TRBV4-1 to TRBJ1-2; 7 nucleotides match TRBD1. This CDR3 has 14 residues. The V segment lost 1 base and the J segment 4 bases; nucleotides outside the gene matches: 3. The germline CDR1 and CDR2 sequences are MGHRA and YSYEKL. In DNA, the CDR3 is TGCGCCAGCAGCCAAGCGACAGGGACCTATGGCTACACCTTC. It is translated as CASSQATGTYGYTF.

The chain recombines TRBV11-3 with TRBJ2-5; 10 bases fit TRBD2. V lost 3 bases and J lost 5; bases outside the gene matches: 6. CDR1 is SGHNT, CDR2 YENEEA, per germline. This CDR3 is built from 15 residues. The CDR3 sequence: CASSLWLAGVETQYF. For the CDR3, the DNA is TGTGCCAGCAGCTTGTGGCTAGCGGGAGTGGAGACCCAGTACTTC. The complete variable domain, with remaining parts taken from reference TRBV11-3 and TRBJ2-5, reads EAGVVQSPRYKIIEKKQPVAFWCNPISGHNTLYWYLQNLGQGPELLIRYENEEAVDDSQLPKDRFSAERLKGVDSTLKIQPAELGDSAVYLCASSLWLAGVETQYFGPGTRLLVL.

The chain links TRBV2 to TRBJ2-4; TRBD1 might be the D (6 bases). The CDR3 is 14 residues long. Deletions cut 6 bases from V and 0 bases from J, with 9 bases between. Germline-derived CDR1 and CDR2 are SNHLY and FYNNEI. This CDR3 reads CASRDSLAKNIQYF. For the CDR3, the DNA is TGTGCCAGCAGGGACAGTCTAGCCAAAAACATTCAGTACTTC.

This chain links TRBV7-9 with TRBJ2-7, with a tentative D call TRBD2 (6 bases). The V and J ends lost 0 bases and 4 bases respectively, with 10 bases between them. This CDR3 is built from 14 residues. The germline CDR1 and CDR2 sequences are SEHNR and FQNEAQ (reference sequence). In DNA, the CDR3 is TGTGCCAGCAGCTTAGCGGGACTCACGTACGAGCAGTACTTC. Protein product: CASSLAGLTYEQYF.

The chain links TRBV25-1 to TRBJ2-5, with a weak D call TRBD1 (5 bases). CDR1 and CDR2 (germline): MGHDK, SYGVNS. The CDR3 contains 15 residues. V was clipped by 5 bases and J by 1 base, with 14 bases between them. Here the CDR3 reads CASSRGASIQETQYF. CDR3 nucleotides: TGTGCCAGCAGTCGTGGGGCGTCCATCCAAGAGACCCAGTACTTC.

This chain links TRBV7-3 with TRBJ2-3, with 8 bases that match TRBD1. Germline CDR1 and CDR2: SGHTA and FQGTGA. The CDR3 length is 15 residues. Trimming took 5 bases from V and 0 from J; bases not matched to a gene: 4. In DNA, the CDR3 is TGTGCCAGCAGCGATCAGGGGGCAAGCACAGATACGCAGTATTTT. Amino acid sequence: CASSDQGASTDTQYF.